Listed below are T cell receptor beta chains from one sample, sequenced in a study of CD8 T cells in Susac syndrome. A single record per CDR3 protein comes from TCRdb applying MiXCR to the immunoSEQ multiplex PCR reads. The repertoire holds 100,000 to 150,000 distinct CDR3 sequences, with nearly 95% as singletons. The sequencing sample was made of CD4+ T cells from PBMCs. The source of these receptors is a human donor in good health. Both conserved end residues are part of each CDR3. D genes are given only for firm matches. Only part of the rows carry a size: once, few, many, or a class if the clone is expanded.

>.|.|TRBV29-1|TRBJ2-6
CSALLGGSSGANVLTF
TGCAGCGCCCTCCTGGGGGGCTCCTCTGGGGCCAACGTCCTGACTTTC
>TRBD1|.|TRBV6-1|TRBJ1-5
CASSEAGTVSNQPQHF
TGTGCCAGCAGTGAAGCGGGGACAGTTAGCAATCAGCCCCAGCATTTT
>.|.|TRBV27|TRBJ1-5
CASSPLNQPQHF
TGTGCCAGCAGTCCCCTAAATCAGCCCCAGCATTTT
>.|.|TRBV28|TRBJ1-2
CASFKYSVHYGYTF
TGTGCCAGCTTCAAGTACAGCGTCCACTATGGCTACACCTTC
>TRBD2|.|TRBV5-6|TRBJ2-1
CASSLAHRREGLREQFF
TGTGCCAGCAGCTTGGCCCATAGGCGGGAGGGCCTTAGGGAGCAGTTCTTC
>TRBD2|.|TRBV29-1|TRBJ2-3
CSVPRRGSGRSDTQYF
TGCAGCGTTCCACGGCGGGGTAGCGGGAGATCCGATACGCAGTATTTT
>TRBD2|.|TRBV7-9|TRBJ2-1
CASSLSGLAGGPIEQFF
TGTGCCAGCAGCTTATCCGGACTAGCGGGAGGGCCCATTGAGCAGTTCTTC
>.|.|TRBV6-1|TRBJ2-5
CASDVRGYQETQYF
TGTGCCAGCGACGTAAGGGGCTATCAAGAGACCCAGTACTTC
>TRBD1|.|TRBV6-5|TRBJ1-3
CAIDRGYSTIYF
TGTGCCATCGACAGGGGATATTCGACCATATATTTT
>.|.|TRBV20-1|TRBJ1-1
CSASGTPGGNTEAFF
TGCAGTGCATCCGGGACCCCTGGGGGGAACACTGAAGCTTTCTTT
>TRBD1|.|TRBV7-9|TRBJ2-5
CASSSGTGLQETQYF
TGTGCCAGCAGCTCCGGGACAGGCCTCCAAGAGACCCAGTACTTC
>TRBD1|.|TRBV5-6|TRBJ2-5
CASSGTGGQETQYF
TGTGCCAGCAGCGGAACAGGGGGCCAAGAGACCCAGTACTTC
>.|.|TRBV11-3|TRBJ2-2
CASSVGRSTGELFF
TGTGCCAGCAGCGTAGGACGTAGCACCGGGGAGCTGTTTTTT
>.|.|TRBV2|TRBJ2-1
CASSEGTTNEQFF
TGTGCCAGCAGTGAAGGGACTACGAATGAGCAGTTCTTC
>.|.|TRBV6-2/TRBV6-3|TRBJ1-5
CASSYFDQPQHF
TGTGCCAGCAGTTATTTTGATCAGCCCCAGCATTTT
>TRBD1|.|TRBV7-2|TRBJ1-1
CASSSGGLTEAFF
TGTGCCAGCAGCTCAGGGGGGTTGACTGAAGCTTTCTTT
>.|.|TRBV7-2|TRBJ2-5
CASSSISGLQETQYF
TGTGCCAGCAGCTCGATTAGCGGCCTCCAAGAGACCCAGTACTTC
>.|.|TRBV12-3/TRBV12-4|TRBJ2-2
CASRTSLVGENTGELFF
TGTGCCAGCAGGACTAGTTTGGTTGGTGAGAACACCGGGGAGCTGTTTTTT
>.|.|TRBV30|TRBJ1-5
CAWRGAGVNQPQHF
TGTGCCTGGAGAGGGGCTGGCGTCAATCAGCCCCAGCATTTT
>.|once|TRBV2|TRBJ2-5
CASSSVGYQETQYF
TGTGCCAGCTCCTCAGTCGGGTACCAAGAGACCCAGTACTTC
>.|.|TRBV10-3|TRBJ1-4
CAISDTPTHTNEKLFF
TGTGCCATCAGTGACACTCCGACACACACTAATGAAAAACTGTTTTTT
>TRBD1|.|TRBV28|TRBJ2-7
CASSYYPGTGNRYEQYF
TGTGCCAGCAGTTACTACCCCGGGACAGGGAATAGGTACGAGCAGTACTTC
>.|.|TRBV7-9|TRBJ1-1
CASSPGQVAFF
TGTGCCAGCAGTCCAGGCCAGGTCGCTTTCTTT
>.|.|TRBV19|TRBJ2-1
CASSGGRSYNEQFF
TGTGCCAGTAGTGGAGGGAGATCCTACAATGAGCAGTTCTTC
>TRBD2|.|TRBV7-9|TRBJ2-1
CASSSFLPSGIRSKEQFF
TGTGCCAGCAGCTCATTCTTACCTAGCGGGATCCGGTCGAAGGAGCAGTTCTTC
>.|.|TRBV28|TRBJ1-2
CASSPDRSLGYTF
TGTGCCAGCAGTCCGGATCGTAGCCTTGGCTACACCTTC
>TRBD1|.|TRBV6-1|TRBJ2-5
CANAGQGFETQYF
TGTGCCAACGCTGGACAGGGGTTCGAGACCCAGTACTTC
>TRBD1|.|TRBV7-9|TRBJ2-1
CASSLTTGMGHEQFF
TGTGCCAGCAGCTTAACGACAGGGATGGGCCATGAGCAGTTCTTC
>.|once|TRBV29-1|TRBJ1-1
CSAGGAEAFF
TGCAGCGCCGGGGGGGCTGAAGCTTTCTTT
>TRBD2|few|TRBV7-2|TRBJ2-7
CASSPGTSGSYEQYF
TGTGCCAGCAGCCCAGGGACTAGCGGGAGCTACGAGCAGTACTTC
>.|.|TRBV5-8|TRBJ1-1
CASSPARGRGDTEAFF
TGTGCCAGCAGCCCTGCGCGGGGGCGAGGGGACACTGAAGCTTTCTTT
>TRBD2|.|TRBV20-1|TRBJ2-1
CSARDVMAGGRNEQFF
TGCAGTGCTAGAGATGTCATGGCGGGAGGGAGAAATGAGCAGTTCTTC
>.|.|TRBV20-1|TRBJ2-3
CSASRDRAQYF
TGCAGTGCTAGCCGTGATAGGGCGCAGTATTTT
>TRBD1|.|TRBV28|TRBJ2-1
CASRYGQGRYNEQFF
TGTGCCAGCAGATATGGACAGGGGCGCTACAATGAGCAGTTCTTC
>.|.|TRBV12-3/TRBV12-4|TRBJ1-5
CASKGETHSNQPQHF
TGTGCCAGCAAGGGGGAAACACATAGCAATCAGCCCCAGCATTTT
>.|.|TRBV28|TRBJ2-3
CASSFQGRGNTDTQYF
TGTGCCAGCAGTTTCCAAGGACGGGGTAACACAGATACGCAGTATTTT
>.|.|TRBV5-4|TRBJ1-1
CASSLWTSNTEAFF
TGTGCCAGCAGCTTGTGGACCTCTAACACTGAAGCTTTCTTT
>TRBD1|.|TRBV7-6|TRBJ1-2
CASSPTGVSGYTF
TGTGCCAGCAGTCCTACAGGGGTTAGCGGCTACACCTTC
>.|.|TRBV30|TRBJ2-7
CAWSVGTLRYF
TGTGCCTGGAGTGTCGGGACGTTAAGGTACTTC
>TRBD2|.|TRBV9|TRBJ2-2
CASSVELARNTGELFF
TGTGCCAGCAGCGTAGAACTAGCGAGGAACACCGGGGAGCTGTTTTTT
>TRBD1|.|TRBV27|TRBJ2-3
CASSLDRVGGRTDTQYF
TGTGCCAGCAGTTTAGACAGGGTTGGCGGTCGCACAGATACGCAGTATTTT
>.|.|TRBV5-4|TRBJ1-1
CAISLWENTEAFF
TGTGCCATCTCTCTATGGGAGAACACTGAAGCTTTCTTT
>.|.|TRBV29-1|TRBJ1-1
CSVVRVGTEAFF
TGCAGCGTTGTGCGGGTGGGGACTGAAGCTTTCTTT
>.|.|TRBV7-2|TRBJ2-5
CASSLSGPGETQYF
TGTGCCAGCAGCTTAAGCGGGCCAGGGGAGACCCAGTACTTC
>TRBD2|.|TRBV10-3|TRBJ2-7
CAIGPGTTYEQYF
TGTGCCATCGGTCCCGGGACTACCTACGAGCAGTACTTC
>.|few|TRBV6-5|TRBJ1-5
CASSPRGRGNQPQHF
TGTGCCAGCAGTCCCAGGGGCCGGGGGAATCAGCCCCAGCATTTT
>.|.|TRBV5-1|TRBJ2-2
CASSSTVVLSTGELFF
TGCGCCAGCAGCTCGACAGTAGTGTTGTCCACCGGGGAGCTGTTTTTT
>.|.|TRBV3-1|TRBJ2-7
CASSPQGTYEQYF
TGTGCCAGCAGCCCCCAGGGTACCTACGAGCAGTACTTC
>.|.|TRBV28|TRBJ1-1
CAIVFNTEAFF
TGTGCGATCGTCTTTAACACTGAAGCTTTCTTT
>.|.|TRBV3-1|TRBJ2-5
CASSIRTSGASTQYF
TGTGCCAGCAGCATCCGGACATCCGGGGCCTCGACCCAGTACTTC
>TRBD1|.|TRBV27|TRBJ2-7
CAGGDRYYEQYF
TGTGCCGGCGGGGACAGGTACTACGAGCAGTACTTC
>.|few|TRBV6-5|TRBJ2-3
CASSYGGGTDTQYF
TGTGCCAGCAGTTACGGAGGGGGTACAGATACGCAGTATTTT
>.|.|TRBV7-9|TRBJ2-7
CASTYRDGNYEQYF
TGTGCCAGCACCTATCGGGACGGAAACTACGAGCAGTACTTC
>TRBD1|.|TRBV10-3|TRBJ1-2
CAISGQGNDGYTF
TGTGCCATCAGTGGACAGGGAAACGATGGCTACACCTTC